These T cell receptor beta chains were read from a single sample in a study of shared clonotypes between healthy human individuals. The table came from immunoSEQ multiplex PCR; TCRdb's copy has only in-frame clones and leaves some out. The sample lists hundreds of thousands of clones; roughly 95% were seen once. Input material: naive CD8+ T cells sorted from blood. The receptors here all came from a young woman in good health. The CDR3 runs from the conserved cysteine through the conserved F or W. A D gene is named only where the DNA matches it firmly. Expanded clones are given a class, and other clones once, few, many or no size at all.

>TRBV7-9|NA|NA|TRBJ1-5
CASSEGGQPQHF
TGTGCCAGCAGCGAGGGGGGCCAGCCCCAGCATTTT
>TRBV4-1|NA|NA|TRBJ2-1
CASSLSASSYNEQFF
TGCGCCAGCAGCCTTAGCGCGAGCTCCTACAATGAGCAGTTCTTC
>TRBV27|TRBD2|NA|TRBJ2-3
CASSLSWLAGRIDTQYF
TGTGCCAGCAGTTTATCGTGGCTAGCGGGGAGGATAGATACGCAGTATTTT
>TRBV7-9|NA|NA|TRBJ2-7
CASSLEGTVLEQYF
TGTGCCAGCAGCTTAGAGGGGACGGTACTAGAGCAGTACTTC
>TRBV7-8|NA|NA|TRBJ1-4
CASRPIQATNEKLFF
TGTGCCAGCAGACCCATTCAGGCGACTAATGAAAAACTGTTTTTT
>TRBV5-1|TRBD2|NA|TRBJ2-7
CASSKGLAGEYEQYF
TGCGCCAGCAGCAAGGGACTAGCGGGAGAGTACGAGCAGTACTTC
>TRBV27|TRBD1|NA|TRBJ1-5
CASSSGQGIYQPQHF
TGTGCCAGCAGTTCGGGACAGGGGATATATCAGCCCCAGCATTTT
>TRBV18|NA|NA|TRBJ1-1
CASSPDRLGWGMNTEAFF
TGTGCCAGCTCACCCGACAGGTTGGGGTGGGGCATGAACACTGAAGCTTTCTTT
>TRBV9|NA|NA|TRBJ1-1
CASSGELMNTEAFF
TGTGCCAGCAGCGGAGAGCTAATGAACACTGAAGCTTTCTTT
>TRBV27|NA|NA|TRBJ1-2
CASFGGYGYTF
TGTGCCAGCTTCGGGGGCTATGGCTACACCTTC
>TRBV27|TRBD2|NA|TRBJ2-7
CATRGGDKGYEQYF
TGTGCCACCCGGGGGGGGGATAAGGGCTACGAGCAGTACTTC
>TRBV4-1|NA|NA|TRBJ1-2
CASSQVGQGDGYTF
TGCGCCAGCAGCCAAGTGGGTCAGGGTGATGGCTACACCTTC
>TRBV11-1|TRBD2|NA|TRBJ2-1
CASSPGLAGAFGSDNEQFF
TGTGCCAGCAGCCCAGGACTAGCGGGAGCATTCGGGAGCGACAATGAGCAGTTCTTC
>TRBV7-6|NA|NA|TRBJ1-1
CASSGNGGPTDTEAFF
TGTGCCAGCAGCGGAAACGGGGGGCCCACGGACACTGAAGCTTTCTTT
>TRBV7-6|NA|NA|TRBJ2-7
CASSLGFDEQYF
TGTGCCAGCAGCTTAGGGTTCGATGAGCAGTACTTC
>TRBV27|NA|NA|TRBJ2-1
CASGSWEQFF
TGTGCCAGCGGTAGCTGGGAGCAGTTCTTC
>TRBV2|NA|NA|TRBJ2-1
CASNRANEQFF
TGTGCCAGCAACAGGGCGAATGAGCAGTTCTTC
>TRBV5-8|NA|NA|TRBJ2-7
CASSLDASYEQYF
TGTGCCAGCAGCTTAGACGCTTCCTACGAGCAGTACTTC
>TRBV6-4|TRBD2|NA|TRBJ2-1
CASSDWASGSNEQFF
TGTGCCAGCAGTGACTGGGCTAGCGGGAGCAATGAGCAGTTCTTC
>TRBV28|TRBD1|NA|TRBJ2-7
CASRTGGRREQYF
TGTGCCAGCAGGACAGGGGGCCGGCGCGAGCAGTACTTC
>TRBV29-1|TRBD1|NA|TRBJ1-3
CSVTGTGDLAGNTIYF
TGCAGCGTTACCGGGACAGGAGATCTGGCTGGAAACACCATATATTTT
>TRBV7-9|TRBD2|once|TRBJ2-7
CATQGGSSYEQYF
TGTGCCACTCAGGGCGGGAGCTCCTACGAGCAGTACTTC
>TRBV27|NA|NA|TRBJ1-2
CASRGARAHGYTF
TGTGCCAGCAGGGGGGCCAGAGCTCACGGCTACACCTTC
>TRBV6-1|NA|NA|TRBJ2-1
CASSEAWQGSWNEQFF
TGTGCCAGCAGTGAAGCGTGGCAGGGTTCATGGAATGAGCAGTTCTTC
>TRBV7-9|NA|NA|TRBJ1-1
CASSLIGAGKNTEAFF
TGTGCCAGCAGCTTAATCGGGGCAGGAAAGAACACTGAAGCTTTCTTT
>TRBV27|NA|NA|TRBJ2-3
CASSLSAPTFPDTQYF
TGTGCCAGCAGTTTATCGGCCCCCACATTCCCAGATACGCAGTATTTT
>TRBV9|TRBD1|NA|TRBJ1-2
CASSVAGTGVGYGYTF
TGTGCCAGCAGCGTGGCCGGGACAGGGGTCGGCTATGGCTACACCTTC
>TRBV13|NA|NA|TRBJ1-3
CASSLMTENGAGNTIYF
TGTGCCAGCAGCTTGATGACAGAAAATGGCGCTGGAAACACCATATATTTT
>TRBV5-6|NA|NA|TRBJ1-5
CASSFSGNQPQHF
TGTGCCAGCAGCTTTTCAGGGAATCAGCCCCAGCATTTT
>TRBV28|TRBD1|NA|TRBJ2-5
CASSLGIGGTETQYF
TGTGCCAGCAGCTTAGGAATAGGGGGCACGGAGACCCAGTACTTC
>TRBV27|NA|NA|TRBJ2-2
CASSSSPGGTGELFF
TGTGCCAGCAGTTCTTCCCCCGGAGGCACCGGGGAGCTGTTTTTT
>TRBV7-9|NA|NA|TRBJ2-7
CASSFEGRHEQYF
TGTGCCAGCAGCTTTGAAGGGCGGCACGAGCAGTACTTC
>TRBV11-2|TRBD1|NA|TRBJ2-1
CASGRTGNNNEQFF
TGTGCCAGCGGGCGGACAGGGAATAACAATGAGCAGTTCTTC
>TRBV28|NA|NA|TRBJ2-7
CASSLFKGLSYEQYF
TGTGCCAGCAGTTTATTTAAGGGGCTGTCCTACGAGCAGTACTTC
>TRBV11-2|NA|NA|TRBJ2-7
CASSLELYYEQYF
TGTGCCAGCAGCTTAGAACTTTACTACGAGCAGTACTTC
>TRBV16|TRBD2|NA|TRBJ2-3
CASSHPAGVEKDTQYF
TGTGCCAGCAGCCACCCAGCGGGAGTCGAGAAAGATACGCAGTATTTT
>TRBV30|NA|once|TRBJ1-1
CAWIPQENTEAFF
TGTGCCTGGATCCCACAGGAAAACACTGAAGCTTTCTTT
>TRBV4-2|NA|NA|TRBJ2-7
CASSQEDSISSSYEQYF
TGTGCCAGCAGCCAAGAGGACAGTATTTCAAGCTCCTACGAGCAGTACTTC
>TRBV16|NA|NA|TRBJ2-7
CASSPNKDTYEQYF
TGTGCCAGCAGCCCCAACAAGGACACCTACGAGCAGTACTTC
>TRBV7-9|NA|NA|TRBJ1-1
CASSLNGNTEAFF
TGTGCCAGCAGCTTAAACGGGAACACTGAAGCTTTCTTT
>TRBV5-4|NA|NA|TRBJ1-1
CASTDGMNTEAFF
TGTGCCAGCACCGATGGGATGAACACTGAAGCTTTCTTT
>TRBV19|NA|NA|TRBJ2-7
CASSIEGGISYEQYF
TGTGCCAGTAGTATAGAGGGCGGAATCTCCTACGAGCAGTACTTC
>TRBV7-9|NA|few|TRBJ1-1
CASSLSWEAFF
TGTGCCAGCAGCTTAAGTTGGGAAGCTTTCTTT
>TRBV5-1|TRBD2|NA|TRBJ2-7
CASSLGERGGRAPYEQYF
TGCGCCAGCAGCTTGGGGGAGAGAGGCGGGAGGGCCCCCTACGAGCAGTACTTC
>TRBV4-2|TRBD2|NA|TRBJ2-7
CASSQGLAGGYEQYF
TGTGCCAGCAGCCAAGGACTAGCGGGAGGCTACGAGCAGTACTTC
>TRBV6-6|NA|NA|TRBJ1-1
CASSYSLGSPTEAFF
TGTGCCAGCAGTTACTCCCTGGGATCTCCGACTGAAGCTTTCTTT
>TRBV7-9|TRBD2|NA|TRBJ2-2
CASRNSGKGELFF
TGTGCCAGCAGAAATAGCGGGAAGGGGGAGCTGTTTTTT
>TRBV5-4|TRBD1|NA|TRBJ1-2
CASSLDRGSGTGGYTF
TGTGCCAGCAGCTTAGACAGGGGCTCGGGGACTGGTGGCTACACCTTC
>TRBV7-6|NA|once|TRBJ2-7
CASSLAAGGLYEQYF
TGTGCCAGCAGCTTAGCGGCAGGGGGGCTTTACGAGCAGTACTTC
>TRBV4-2|NA|once|TRBJ2-3
CASSQAEEGAQYF
TGTGCCAGCAGCCAAGCAGAGGAGGGTGCGCAGTATTTT
>TRBV2|NA|NA|TRBJ2-2
CASSVQGPGELFF
TGTGCCAGCAGTGTACAGGGTCCCGGGGAGCTGTTTTTT
>TRBV6-6|NA|NA|TRBJ2-7
CASSSPTHQPGEQYF
TGTGCCAGCAGTTCCCCGACCCACCAACCGGGCGAGCAGTACTTC
>TRBV19|NA|NA|TRBJ2-2
CATKAITGELFF
TGTGCCACCAAGGCAATCACCGGGGAGCTGTTTTTT